Presented here are 18 T cell receptor beta chains from one specimen sequenced in a study of T-cell reconstitution after alpha-beta-depleted transplantation in children. Preparing the TCRbeta library involved the use of unique molecular identifiers. TCRdb ran MiXCR on the PCR reads and lists one entry per CDR3 protein. The sample holds hundreds of thousands of distinct CDR3 sequences, approximately 17% seen once. Sequences were derived from PBMCs from the stem cell graft donor, sampled from the stem cell graft. Receptor source: a human donor who donated a stem cell graft to a child with acute myeloid leukemia.

The sample holds a few counts of this clonotype. The J gene is TRBJ1-5, the V gene TRBV7-2; the D is unclear. Trimming pared 3 bases from V and 3 bases from J, leaving 6 bases between. Germline CDR1 and CDR2: SGHTA and FQGNSA. There are 13 residues in the CDR3. The CDR3 coding sequence is TGTGCCAGCAGCTTGGAAATCAATCAGCCCCAGCATTTT. Residues: CASSLEINQPQHF.

The V call is TRBV28, the J call TRBJ2-1, with 7 nucleotides matching TRBD1. CDR1 is MDHEN, CDR2 SYDVKM, per germline. The junction had 5 bases not matched to a gene; V was cut back by 2 bases and J by 4 bases. The CDR3 runs to 15 residues. CDR3 DNA: TGTGCCAGCAGTTTAACAGGGGATGTGTACAATGAGCAGTTCTTC. It yields the protein CASSLTGDVYNEQFF.

This clonotype occurred a few times. The gene calls are TRBV6-5 and TRBJ2-5; 13 nucleotides line up with TRBD2. After removal of 2 bases from V and 3 bases from J, the junction contained 0 bases not matched to a gene. CDR3 length: 15 amino acids. CDR1 MNHEY and CDR2 SVGAGI come from the germline V gene. The CDR3 spells CASSYGTSGKETQYF. CDR3 DNA sequence: TGTGCCAGCAGTTACGGGACTAGCGGGAAAGAGACCCAGTACTTC.

The genes are TRBV4-3 and TRBJ2-3, with 8 bases fitting TRBD2. J gave up 1 base and V 3 bases, and 12 bases lay outside the gene matches. Germline-derived CDR1 and CDR2 are LGHNA and YSLEER. This CDR3 comprises 18 residues. CDR3 in amino acids: CASSHSAPRGGRTDTQYF. The CDR3 nucleotides read TGCGCCAGCAGCCATTCCGCCCCCCGGGGGGGACGCACAGATACGCAGTATTTT.

This clonotype showed up many times. The V gene is TRBV20-1, the J gene TRBJ2-5, with a weak D call TRBD2 (6 bases). Germline V gives CDR1 DFQATT, CDR2 SNEGSKA (reference sequence). The ends were cut back, 6 bases at V and 4 bases at J, with 24 bases in the middle. CDR3 length: 16 amino acids. The CDR3 nucleotides are TGCAGTGCCCCCCCGACTAGTGAGTTTGATAGAGAGACCCAGTACTTC. Protein: CSAPPTSEFDRETQYF.

The genes are TRBV5-1 and TRBJ2-1; D is possibly TRBD2 (5 bases). The V gene's germline CDR1 is SGHRS and CDR2 YFSETQ. Trimming removed 4 bases from V and 4 bases from J, with 18 bases in between. This CDR3 has 16 residues. CDR3 sequence (DNA): TGCGCCAGCAGCCCTTTCTCGGGGTCCCTATACAATGAGCAGTTCTTC. Translation: CASSPFSGSLYNEQFF.

This clonotype has just a few counts. The chain employs TRBV30 and TRBJ1-1; D gene ambiguous. V was pared by 0 bases and J by 0 bases, with 5 bases between. This CDR3 comprises 13 residues. Germline CDR1 GTSNPN, CDR2 SVGIG (reference sequence). The CDR3 sequence is CAWSVSVNTEAFF. Here the CDR3 DNA reads TGTGCCTGGAGTGTATCTGTGAACACTGAAGCTTTCTTT.

This clonotype came up a few times. The rearrangement uses TRBV10-3 and TRBJ2-3; D unresolved. CDR1 and CDR2 from the germline V gene are ENHRY and SYGVKD. The CDR3 length is 13 residues. V was cut by 8 bases and J by 1 base, with 10 bases left in between. The CDR3, as DNA: TGTGCCATCCTGCGCGCAGGCACAGATACGCAGTATTTT. Protein product: CAILRAGTDTQYF.

This clonotype was counted a single time. The chain uses TRBV24-1 and TRBJ1-5; D uncertain. Trimming cost V 3 bases and J 6 bases, with 11 bases left between them. Germline V gene lookup returns CDR1 KGHDR and CDR2 SFDVKD. The CDR3 length is 14 residues. Written as DNA, the CDR3 is TGTGCCACCAGTGATCCACGGCTGCCTCAGCCCCAGCATTTT. Protein product: CATSDPRLPQPQHF.

This clonotype was seen many times. V usage is TRBV7-2 and J usage is TRBJ2-2; the D is unclear. V gave up 5 bases and J gave up 1 base, with 11 bases separating them. CDR3 length: 15 residues. Per the germline V gene, CDR1 is SGHTA and CDR2 is FQGNSA. In DNA form, the CDR3 reads TGTGCCAGCAGCCTCCATTACAGGAACACCGGGGAGCTGTTTTTT. Residues: CASSLHYRNTGELFF.

J is TRBJ2-1 and V is TRBV4-1; a weak D match, TRBD2 (6 bases). The V gene's germline CDR1 is MGHRA and CDR2 YSYEKL. The V gene lost 3 bases and the J gene lost 5 bases, with 17 bases spanning the gap. The CDR3 covers 16 residues. The CDR3 sequence: CASSHPAGRRDNEQFF. The CDR3 nucleotides are TGCGCCAGCAGCCATCCAGCGGGCAGGCGGGACAATGAGCAGTTCTTC.

This clonotype has ten or more counts. CDR3 sequence: CASSSYLRPYEQYF. The CDR3 DNA sequence: TGTGCCAGCAGCTCCTACCTTAGGCCCTACGAGCAGTACTTC. The genes are TRBV5-6 and TRBJ2-7; D gene uncertain. This CDR3 region has 14 residues. Germline CDR1 SGHDT, CDR2 YYEEEE. V gave up 3 bases and J gave up 2 bases, with 12 bases separating them. The whole variable domain, remainder taken from reference TRBV5-6 and TRBJ2-7, is DAGVTQSPTHLIKTRGQQVTLRCSPKSGHDTVSWYQQALGQGPQFIFQYYEEEERQRGNFPDRFSGHQFPNYSSELNVNALLLGDSALYLCASSSYLRPYEQYFGPGTRLTVT.

This clonotype was seen a few times. CDR3 DNA sequence: TGTGCCAGCAGCCTTCGGAGAGGACAGGGTGGGGGCGGGGAGCTGTTTTTT. Translated, it gives CASSLRRGQGGGGELFF. V usage is TRBV4-2 and J usage is TRBJ2-2; 8 bases fit TRBD1. CDR1 LGHNA and CDR2 YNFKEQ come from the germline V gene. This CDR3 comprises 17 residues. V shed 4 bases, J shed 7 bases, and the junction held 14 bases outside the gene matches.

This clonotype was seen at least ten times. This chain connects TRBV6-1 to TRBJ2-1, with TRBD2 matching over 14 bases. V shed 6 bases and J 4 bases; nucleotides not matched to a gene: 5. Per the germline V gene, CDR1 is MNHNS and CDR2 is SASEGT. The CDR3 is 16 amino acids. CDR3 in amino acids: CASSWTSGGMYNEQFF. The CDR3 nucleotides read TGTGCCAGCAGCTGGACTAGCGGGGGGATGTACAATGAGCAGTTCTTC.

A remark on this clonotype: A much larger clone differs from this one at a single base, so this may be a read error. V and J are TRBV20-1 and TRBJ1-1; D unclear. The germline V gene has CDR1 DFQATT and CDR2 SNEGSKA (reference sequence). This CDR3 comprises 15 residues. For the CDR3, the DNA is TGCAGTGCTAGAGTTTCCCCGGAGGAGAACACTCAAGCTTTCTTT. Amino acids: CSARVSPEENTQAFF.

Many counts were recorded for this clonotype. The rearrangement joins TRBV4-2 to TRBJ1-2; D not certain. The CDR3 extends over 14 amino acids. V was clipped by 0 bases and J by 3 bases, with 8 bases between them. Germline V lookup: CDR1 LGHNA, CDR2 YNFKEQ. The chain's CDR3 is CASSQDGRDYGYTF. CDR3 nucleotide sequence: TGTGCCAGCAGCCAAGATGGTAGGGACTATGGCTACACCTTC.

This clonotype was observed many times. J is TRBJ2-6 and V is TRBV27; D is ambiguous. Deletions cut 8 bases from V and 0 bases from J, with 11 bases between. The CDR3 runs 15 residues. Germline assignment: CDR1 MNHEY and CDR2 SMNVEV (reference sequence). In nucleotides, the CDR3 is TGTGCCAGCCGACCGGCGTACTCTGGGGCCAACGTCCTGACTTTC. Translation: CASRPAYSGANVLTF.

This clonotype has a count of ten or more. J is TRBJ2-5 and V is TRBV7-2; possibly TRBD1 for D (6 bases). Germline CDR1 is SGHTA and CDR2 is FQGNSA. The CDR3 is 15 residues long. The V end was cut by 2 bases, the J end by 3 bases, with 13 bases between. CDR3 in amino acids: CASSLTGLREETQYF. As DNA, the CDR3 is TGTGCCAGCAGCTTAACAGGGCTCAGGGAAGAGACCCAGTACTTC.